A single sample is the source of the 17 T cell receptor beta chains below, sequenced in a study of cytomegalovirus exposure and HLA in healthy donors. The PCR employed 60 Vbeta primers together with 13 Jbeta primers. The protocol was immunoSEQ multiplex PCR, while the TCRdb copy is restricted to in-frame clones and leaves out a portion. The sample includes some 150,000 clones, over 70% of them seen just once. The source material was PBMCs. All receptors derive from a man aged 18 to 35 in good health and CMV-seropositive.

The CDR3 coding sequence is TGTGCCATCAATCGGGACTTTCAAGAGACCCAGTACTTC. Translation gives CAINRDFQETQYF. The chain carries TRBV10-3 and TRBJ2-5, with D perhaps TRBD2 (6 bases). CDR3 size: 13 residues. V lost 7 bases and J 2 bases, leaving 11 bases between the germline ends. Germline CDR1 reads ENHRY; CDR2 reads SYGVKD.

V usage is TRBV18 and J usage is TRBJ2-1; D perhaps matches TRBD2 (5 bases). This CDR3 is built from 12 residues. The germline V gene encodes CDR1 KGHSH and CDR2 LQKENI. The V and J ends lost 10 bases and 9 bases respectively, with 16 bases between them. CDR3 DNA sequence: TGTGCCACTTCCGGGTCGGGGATTGAGCAGTTCTTC. Protein: CATSGSGIEQFF.

The chain uses TRBV18 and TRBJ2-7; TRBD1 is a possible D gene (5 bases). This CDR3 has 16 residues. V was shortened by 3 bases and J by 2 bases, with 17 bases between the two germline ends. The germline V gene encodes CDR1 KGHSH and CDR2 LQKENI. In DNA, the CDR3 is TGTGCCAGCTCACCCCCTGGCAGGGCCCTCCCCTACGAGCAGTACTTC. This gives the protein CASSPPGRALPYEQYF.

The V call is TRBV14, the J call TRBJ2-5, with D unresolved. The J call may be mistaken, given a closer DNA end match to TRBJ2-7. This CDR3 spans 14 amino acids. In germline, CDR1 is SGHDN, CDR2 FVKESK. CDR3 coding DNA: TGTGCCAGCAGCCAAGAGGAACTTAACTACGAGCAGTACTTC. Protein: CASSQEELNYEQYF.

V usage is TRBV2 and J usage is TRBJ1-3; 7 positions match TRBD1. Unmatched junction bases numbered 12, after V lost 7 bases and J lost 6 bases. CDR1 and CDR2 (germline): SNHLY, FYNNEI. The CDR3 covers 15 residues. The CDR3 loop reads CASTQESQGVNTIYF. The CDR3 region has the DNA TGTGCCAGCACCCAGGAGTCTCAGGGGGTAAACACCATATATTTT. The whole variable domain, filled in from reference TRBV2 and TRBJ1-3, reads EPEVTQTPSHQVTQMGQEVILRCVPISNHLYFYWYRQILGQKVEFLVSFYNNEISEKSEIFDDQFSVERPDGSNFTLKIRSTKLEDSAMYFCASTQESQGVNTIYFGEGSWLTVV.

This sequence joins TRBV19 and TRBJ2-3, with D maybe TRBD2 (5 bases). CDR3 length: 13 residues. V was clipped by 5 bases and J by 0 bases, with 6 bases between them. Germline CDR1 LNHDA, CDR2 SQIVND (reference sequence). CDR3 nucleotides: TGTGCCAGTAGTTGGACTAGCACAGATACGCAGTATTTT. Protein sequence: CASSWTSTDTQYF.

The chain combines TRBV7-9 with TRBJ2-3; D is possibly TRBD2 (6 bases). The CDR3 runs to 15 residues. V lost 7 bases and J 2 bases, leaving 16 bases between the germline ends. Germline loops: CDR1 SEHNR, CDR2 FQNEAQ (reference sequence). CDR3 region: CASTLSRGITDTQYF. The CDR3 DNA is TGTGCCAGCACCCTAAGCCGGGGGATCACAGATACGCAGTATTTT.

The V call is TRBV19, the J call TRBJ1-2; D not certain. Trimming stripped 1 base from V and 4 bases from J, with 7 bases between. Per the germline V gene, CDR1 is LNHDA and CDR2 is SQIVND (reference sequence). This CDR3 has 13 amino acids. CDR3 DNA: TGTGCCAGTAGTATAGCAGAGGGCTATGGCTACACCTTC. This gives the protein CASSIAEGYGYTF.

V and J are TRBV5-1 and TRBJ2-1; TRBD2 agrees at 7 bases. The germline CDR1 and CDR2 sequences are SGHRS and YFSETQ. The junction had 2 bases not matched to a gene; V was cut back by 0 bases and J by 8 bases. The CDR3 totals 13 residues. CDR3 residues: CASSLERDDEQFF. CDR3 in DNA: TGCGCCAGCAGCTTGGAGCGGGACGATGAGCAGTTCTTC. The full variable domain, rest sourced from reference TRBV5-1 and TRBJ2-1, is KAGVTQTPRYLIKTRGQQVTLSCSPISGHRSVSWYQQTPGQGLQFLFEYFSETQRNKGNFPGRFSGRQFSNSRSEMNVSTLELGDSALYLCASSLERDDEQFFGPGTRLTVL.

The V call is TRBV4-1, the J call TRBJ2-7; D unclear. The CDR3 consists of 14 residues. Trimming took 0 bases from V and 5 from J, leaving 11 bases between them. The germline gives CDR1 MGHRA, CDR2 YSYEKL. The CDR3 spells CASSQEVVVNEQYF. For the CDR3, the DNA is TGCGCCAGCAGCCAAGAAGTCGTAGTGAACGAGCAGTACTTC.

The V call is TRBV18, the J call TRBJ2-1, with D possibly TRBD2 on 5 matching bases. V was shortened by 6 bases and J by 10 bases, with 16 bases between the two germline ends. Germline values: CDR1 KGHSH, CDR2 LQKENI. This CDR3 region has 13 residues. In nucleotides, the CDR3 is TGTGCCAGCTCCCCCGGACTCCAAAACGAGCAGTTCTTC. The encoded protein is CASSPGLQNEQFF. Full variable domain (missing parts from reference TRBV18 and TRBJ2-1): NAGVMQNPRHLVRRRGQEARLRCSPMKGHSHVYWYRQLPEEGLKFMVYLQKENIIDESGMPKERFSAEFPKEGPSILRIQQVVRGDSAAYFCASSPGLQNEQFFGPGTRLTVL.

The V and J genes are TRBV6-5 and TRBJ1-6; 7 bases match TRBD1. CDR3 length: 16 amino acids. V was pared by 0 bases and J by 6 bases, with 5 bases of the junction left unmatched. Germline assignment: CDR1 MNHEY and CDR2 SVGAGI. CDR3 region: CASSYSRDSTNSPLHF. The CDR3 DNA is TGTGCCAGCAGTTACTCGCGGGACAGTACTAATTCACCCCTCCACTTT.

The rearrangement joins TRBV29-1 to TRBJ2-5; D gene uncertain. CDR3 length: 13 residues. CDR1 and CDR2 (germline): SQVTM, ANQGSEA. Trimming took 6 bases from V and 4 from J, leaving 15 bases between them. The CDR3 region has the DNA TGCAGCGTAGCAGCGCCCACGGGAGAGACCCAGTACTTC. This sequence encodes CSVAAPTGETQYF.

The rearrangement joins TRBV30 to TRBJ1-1; 7 bases fit TRBD1. With 3 bases clipped from V and 0 bases from J, the junction kept 13 bases outside the gene matches. The CDR3 sequence is 17 residues long. Germline V gene sequence: CDR1 GTSNPN, CDR2 SVGIG (reference sequence). The CDR3 spells CAWRPHPLDRVNTEAFF. As DNA, the CDR3 is TGTGCCTGGAGACCCCACCCCCTCGACAGGGTGAACACTGAAGCTTTCTTT. Using reference TRBV30 and TRBJ1-1 for the parts outside the CDR3, the full variable domain is SQTIHQWPATLVQPVGSPLSLECTVEGTSNPNLYWYRQAAGRGLQLLFYSVGIGQISSEVPQNLSASRPQDRQFILSSKKLLLSDSGFYLCAWRPHPLDRVNTEAFFGQGTRLTVV.

This clone turned up a few times. This sequence joins TRBV7-2 and TRBJ1-1; 9 bases are a match to TRBD1. CDR1 is SGHTA, CDR2 FQGNSA, per germline. This CDR3 is 16 amino acids long. The J segment lost 0 bases and the V segment lost 6 bases, leaving 8 bases of the junction unmatched. The chain's CDR3 is CASRKLGQGLNTEAFF. The CDR3 coding sequence is TGTGCCAGCAGGAAGTTGGGACAGGGCCTGAACACTGAAGCTTTCTTT.

The chain combines TRBV2 with TRBJ1-4; 11 bases match TRBD1. This CDR3 has 14 residues. After removal of 7 bases from V and 13 bases from J, the junction contained 11 bases not matched to a gene. In germline, CDR1 is SNHLY, CDR2 FYNNEI. Here the CDR3 reads CASMLGQGARGLFF. In DNA, the CDR3 is TGTGCCAGCATGCTCGGACAGGGGGCGCGGGGACTGTTTTTT.

This clone was picked up a small number of times. The gene calls are TRBV9 and TRBJ1-5; D is perhaps TRBD1 (6 bases). Germline CDR1 is SGDLS and CDR2 is YYNGEE. The CDR3 is made up of 15 amino acids. V lost 2 bases and J lost 6, with 15 bases in between. This chain's CDR3 is CASSVGQGSGQPQHF. The CDR3 DNA reads TGTGCCAGCAGCGTTGGGCAGGGGTCAGGTCAGCCCCAGCATTTT. Full variable domain (outside the CDR3, taken from reference TRBV9 and TRBJ1-5): DSGVTQTPKHLITATGQRVTLRCSPRSGDLSVYWYQQSLDQGLQFLIQYYNGEERAKGNILERFSAQQFPDLHSELNLSSLELGDSALYFCASSVGQGSGQPQHFGDGTRLSIL.